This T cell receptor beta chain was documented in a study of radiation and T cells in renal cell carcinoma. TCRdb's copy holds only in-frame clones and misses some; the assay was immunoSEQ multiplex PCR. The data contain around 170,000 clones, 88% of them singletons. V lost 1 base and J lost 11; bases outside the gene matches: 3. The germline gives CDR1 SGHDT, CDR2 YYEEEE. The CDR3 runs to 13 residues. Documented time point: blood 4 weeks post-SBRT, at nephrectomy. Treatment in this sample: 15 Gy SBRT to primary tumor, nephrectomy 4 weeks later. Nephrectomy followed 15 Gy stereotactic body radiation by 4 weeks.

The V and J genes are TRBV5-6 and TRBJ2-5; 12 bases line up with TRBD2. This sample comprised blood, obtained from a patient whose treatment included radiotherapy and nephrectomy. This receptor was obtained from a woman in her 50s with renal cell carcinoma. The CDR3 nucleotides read TGTGCCAGCAGCTTGAGACTAGCGGGGGAGCAGTACTTC. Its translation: CASSLRLAGEQYF.